The clone carrying this T cell receptor beta chain was observed a handful of times. The antigen remains undetermined. These data are taken from a study of CD8+CD57+ T cells in acquired aplastic anemia. Points from the study as a whole: Overlap between patients and controls comprised just under 30 CD8+ CDR3 sequences.

According to the study, genomic DNA was the template for TCR beta VDJ and CDR3 profiling. TCRdb re-called the reads with MiXCR, one entry per CDR3 protein. The table shows over 150,000 distinct CDR3 sequences, with about 48% occurring only once. This CDR3 has 15 amino acids. CDR1 is SEHNR and CDR2 is FQNEAQ in the germline V gene (reference sequence). V was shortened by 3 bases and J by 2 bases, with 14 bases between the two germline ends. The source of this sequence is a human donor in good health. V usage is TRBV7-9 and J usage is TRBJ2-7, with D unclear. Material: sorted CD4+, CD8+, or CD8+CD57+ T cells (not recorded which) from PBMCs. CDR3 sequence: CASSFPGSPAYEQYF. The CDR3 region has the DNA TGTGCCAGCAGCTTTCCCGGGTCCCCCGCCTACGAGCAGTACTTC. Variable domain in full (rest from reference TRBV7-9 and TRBJ2-7): DTGVSQNPRHKITKRGQNVTFRCDPISEHNRLYWYRQTLGQGPEFLTYFQNEAQLEKSRLLSDRFSAERPKGSFSTLEIQRTEQGDSAMYLCASSFPGSPAYEQYFGPGTRLTVT.